Each of the 20 T cell receptor beta chains below was sequenced from the same sample in a study of T cells after yellow fever vaccination. In TCRdb, the 5' RACE reads were re-called with MiXCR into one record per CDR3 protein. The repertoire holds 550,000 to 750,000 distinct CDR3 sequences, with approximately 13% as singletons. Sequencing used PBMCs, obtained on the day of the yellow fever booster vaccination. These receptors were obtained from a young man who received the YFV17D yellow fever vaccine.

On this clonotype: A read error may account for a junction end that differs from germline. The genes are TRBV18 and TRBJ1-4; tentatively, D is TRBD1 (5 bases). The CDR3 runs to 13 residues. Per the germline V gene, CDR1 is KGHSH and CDR2 is LQKENI. The CDR3 loop is CASSSGRDDKLFF. DNA for the CDR3: TGTGCCAGCTCGTCGGGACGGGATGACAAACTGTTTTTT.

This clonotype appeared a few times. The chain combines TRBV25-1 with TRBJ2-1; TRBD2 matches at 11 bases. V lost 3 bases to trimming and J lost 6 bases; unmatched junction nucleotides: 25. The CDR3 has 22 residues. Germline CDR1 MGHDK, CDR2 SYGVNS. The CDR3 nucleotides are TGTGCCAGCAGTGACCCTGCGCAGGGTACTAGCGGGAGCCGCAGTTTGGGCAATGAGCAGTTCTTC. This translates into CASSDPAQGTSGSRSLGNEQFF.

This clonotype was recorded at least ten times. The chain couples TRBV30 to TRBJ2-5; the match to TRBD2 covers 7 bases. Germline V lookup: CDR1 GTSNPN, CDR2 SVGIG (reference sequence). With 3 bases clipped from V and 5 bases from J, the junction kept 9 bases outside the gene matches. The CDR3 is 14 residues long. This CDR3 is CAWRKAGSSETQYF. The CDR3 DNA reads TGTGCCTGGAGAAAAGCGGGATCCTCGGAGACCCAGTACTTC.

This clonotype has more than one count but fewer than ten. The CDR3 nucleotides are TGTGCCAGCAGCTCGACAGGGGGTTGGACAGATACGCAGTATTTT. Translated, it gives CASSSTGGWTDTQYF. The chain links TRBV7-3 to TRBJ2-3, with 9 nucleotides matching TRBD1. This CDR3 region has 15 residues. In germline, CDR1 is SGHTA, CDR2 FQGTGA. V dropped 4 bases and J dropped 3; count of bases not matched to a gene: 5.

In this sample, this clonotype turned up many times. The chain recombines TRBV5-5 with TRBJ1-5; TRBD1 aligns across 9 bases. CDR3 length: 17 amino acids. Germline loops: CDR1 SGHKS, CDR2 YYEKEE (reference sequence). Trimming removed 0 bases from V and 1 base from J; junction bases left unmatched: 5. The CDR3 sequence is CASSLGIGTGSNQPQHF. DNA of the CDR3: TGTGCCAGCAGCTTGGGCATCGGGACAGGGAGCAATCAGCCCCAGCATTTT.

CDR3 nucleotide sequence: TGTGCCAGCAGTTTCGTAGGCGGTTACGAGCAGTACTTC. It yields the protein CASSFVGGYEQYF. This rearrangement joins TRBV12-3 or TRBV12-4 to TRBJ2-7; D remains ambiguous. The CDR3 is 13 residues long. V was shortened by 3 bases and J by 4 bases, with 10 bases between the two germline ends.

This clonotype came up a few times. The chain has TRBV24-1 and TRBJ2-2; 7 bases map to TRBD1. The CDR3 has 17 amino acids. The germline V gene encodes CDR1 KGHDR and CDR2 SFDVKD. Trimming took 3 bases from V and 3 from J; bases not matched to a gene: 9. CDR3 sequence reads: CATSDIGTVADTGELFF. The CDR3 bases are TGTGCCACCAGTGATATCGGGACAGTTGCTGACACCGGGGAGCTGTTTTTT.

This clonotype was seen more than once but under ten times. This chain connects TRBV5-3 to TRBJ2-2; 10 bases agree with TRBD2. TRBV5-3 is assigned to the ORF class and has an uncertain function. V was pared by 0 bases and J by 0 bases, with 5 bases of the junction left unmatched. The CDR3 has 18 amino acids. CDR3 bases: TGTGCCAGAAGCTTGGGTCGCACTAGCGGGGCGAACACCGGGGAGCTGTTTTTT. This translates into CARSLGRTSGANTGELFF.

The sample holds a few counts of this clonotype. The V and J genes are TRBV20-1 and TRBJ2-4; D gene uncertain. This CDR3 region has 15 residues. Looked up from germline, CDR1 is DFQATT and CDR2 is SNEGSKA (reference sequence). V gave up 5 bases and J gave up 2 bases, with 16 bases separating them. The CDR3 spells CSAENSNSSKNIQYF. The CDR3 DNA sequence: TGCAGTGCTGAGAACAGCAACTCTTCCAAAAACATTCAGTACTTC.

This clonotype has ten or more counts. The chain couples TRBV12-3 or TRBV12-4 to TRBJ1-5, with TRBD1 matching 7 bases. The CDR3 extends over 13 amino acids. V shed 5 bases, J shed 2 bases, and the junction held 0 bases outside the gene matches. The DNA of the CDR3 is TGTGCCAGCAGTACAGGGGGCAATCAGCCCCAGCATTTT. Protein: CASSTGGNQPQHF.

The chain employs TRBV7-9 and TRBJ2-5; D possibly corresponds to TRBD1 (5 bases). This CDR3 is 15 amino acids long. Germline V gene sequence: CDR1 SEHNR, CDR2 FQNEAQ (reference sequence). Trimming pared 6 bases from V and 2 bases from J, leaving 16 bases between. Written as DNA, the CDR3 is TGTGCCAGCAGTCTCTTATGGCAGGGACAAGAGACCCAGTACTTC. Its protein is CASSLLWQGQETQYF.

The sample holds a few counts of this clonotype. This chain links TRBV23-1 with TRBJ2-7; 8 bases line up with TRBD2. TRBV23-1 is known as an ORF, though its function is uncertain. This CDR3 is built from 15 residues. J was trimmed by 3 bases and V by 2 bases; bases with no gene match: 6. CDR3 sequence: CASSQGREAHYEQYF. CDR3 bases: TGCGCCAGCAGTCAAGGGCGGGAGGCGCACTACGAGCAGTACTTC.

This clonotype was observed a handful of times. The V call is TRBV7-8, the J call TRBJ2-1; 7 bases are a match to TRBD2. V shed 1 base, J shed 0 bases, and the junction held 3 bases outside the gene matches. Germline V lookup: CDR1 SGHVS, CDR2 FQNEAQ. CDR3 length: 16 amino acids. This CDR3 reads CASSLGGGGSYNEQFF. The CDR3 DNA reads as TGTGCCAGCAGCTTAGGCGGGGGAGGCTCCTACAATGAGCAGTTCTTC.

The rearrangement uses TRBV20-1 and TRBJ2-5, with TRBD1 matching 7 bases. The CDR3 is made up of 13 amino acids. After removal of 2 bases from V and 4 bases from J, the junction contained 4 bases not matched to a gene. The V gene's germline CDR1 is DFQATT and CDR2 SNEGSKA (reference sequence). This CDR3 is CSARRGRAETQYF. The CDR3 DNA sequence: TGCAGTGCTAGAAGGGGGCGCGCAGAGACCCAGTACTTC.

This clonotype was seen many times. V and J are TRBV7-2 and TRBJ2-5; the D is unclear. Germline values: CDR1 SGHTA, CDR2 FQGNSA. V was clipped by 2 bases and J by 1 base, with 11 bases between them. The length of the CDR3 is 15 residues. CDR3 protein: CASSLYAAPQETQYF. As DNA, the CDR3 is TGTGCCAGCAGCTTATACGCGGCCCCCCAAGAGACCCAGTACTTC. The whole variable domain, remainder taken from reference TRBV7-2 and TRBJ2-5, is GAGVSQSPSNKVTEKGKDVELRCDPISGHTALYWYRQSLGQGLEFLIYFQGNSAPDKSGLPSDRFSAERTGGSVSTLTIQRTQQEDSAVYLCASSLYAAPQETQYFGPGTRLLVL.

The chain is built from TRBV4-3 and TRBJ1-2; TRBD1 agrees at 8 bases. The CDR3 covers 15 residues. The junction had 8 bases not matched to a gene; V was cut back by 4 bases and J by 4 bases. Germline lookup yields CDR1 LGHNA and CDR2 YSLEER. CDR3 DNA sequence: TGCGCCAGCAGCCCCGGGACAGGCACCTCCTATGGCTACACCTTC. Its protein product is CASSPGTGTSYGYTF.

In DNA form, the CDR3 reads TGTGCCAGCTCACCCTCGGGAGGCCAGTTCTTC. It yields the protein CASSPSGGQFF. The V call is TRBV18, the J call TRBJ2-1; 7 bases are shared with TRBD2. V lost 3 bases, J lost 13 bases, and 3 bases stayed unmatched. The CDR3 is 11 residues long. Germline V lookup: CDR1 KGHSH, CDR2 LQKENI.

The chain has TRBV11-2 and TRBJ2-4, with D possibly TRBD1 on 6 matching bases. The CDR3 consists of 16 residues. Trimming took 3 bases from V and 1 from J, leaving 13 bases between them. Germline V gene data show CDR1 as SGHAT and CDR2 as FQNNGV. CDR3 sequence: CASSLVYRAAKNIQYF. The CDR3 DNA reads TGTGCCAGCAGCTTGGTCTACAGGGCCGCCAAAAACATTCAGTACTTC. The full variable domain, in which reference TRBV11-2 and TRBJ2-4 provide the parts outside the CDR3, is EAGVAQSPRYKIIEKRQSVAFWCNPISGHATLYWYQQILGQGPKLLIQFQNNGVVDDSQLPKDRFSAERLKGVDSTLKIQPAKLEDSAVYLCASSLVYRAAKNIQYFGAGTRLSVL.

The chain is built from TRBV12-3 or TRBV12-4 and TRBJ1-2; perhaps TRBD1 as D (5 bases). CDR3 length equals 14 residues. The germline V and J ends were trimmed by 5 bases and 4 bases, with 14 bases remaining between them. The CDR3 DNA reads TGTGCCAGCAGTCCTCCGGGGCGTTCCTATGGCTACACCTTC. As protein: CASSPPGRSYGYTF.

There are a few counts of this clonotype. The CDR3 is CASSLGPGTARAFF. CDR3 DNA sequence: TGTGCCAGCAGCTTAGGACCCGGGACAGCAAGAGCTTTCTTT. V gene TRBV7-9 combines with J gene TRBJ1-1; 7 bases match TRBD1. The CDR3 is made up of 14 amino acids. The V segment lost 1 base and the J segment 10 bases; nucleotides outside the gene matches: 9. The V gene's germline CDR1 is SEHNR and CDR2 FQNEAQ (reference sequence).